This T cell receptor beta chain stems from a study of blood T cell repertoires in COVID-19. For the study at large: Some COVID-19 samples were acute and others convalescent; all came from the United States, Italy and Spain.

Sequencing used immunoSEQ multiplex PCR; TCRdb keeps in-frame clones, though not all of them. The sample consists of around 200,000 clones, roughly 83% of them appearing once. The germline CDR1 and CDR2 sequences are SEHNR and FQNEAQ (reference sequence). Unmatched junction bases numbered 12, after V lost 5 bases and J lost 10 bases. The CDR3 sequence is 15 residues long. The sample comprised peripheral blood. This TCR was recovered from a woman aged 40 to 49 with COVID-19, enrolled during active disease. The genes are TRBV7-9 and TRBJ2-1; 9 positions match TRBD2. The DNA for the CDR3 is TGTGCCAGCAGCCGAATAGCGGGAGCCCTCGGGGAGCAGTTCTTC. Encoded protein: CASSRIAGALGEQFF. The entire variable domain, with the rest obtained from reference TRBV7-9 and TRBJ2-1, is as follows: DTGVSQNPRHKITKRGQNVTFRCDPISEHNRLYWYRQTLGQGPEFLTYFQNEAQLEKSRLLSDRFSAERPKGSFSTLEIQRTEQGDSAMYLCASSRIAGALGEQFFGPGTRLTVL.